One sample yielded the 7 T cell receptor beta chains listed below, sequenced in a study of blood T cell repertoires in COVID-19. Using immunoSEQ multiplex PCR, the repertoire was profiled, and TCRdb retains in-frame clones only, with some absent. The sample consists of under 450,000 clones, approximately 88% of them appearing once. Sequenced: peripheral blood. These receptors originate from a woman aged 50 to 65 with COVID-19, enrolled during active disease.

The chain is built from TRBV9 and TRBJ2-3; TRBD2 is a possible D gene (7 bases). The length of the CDR3 is 15 residues. CDR1 and CDR2 (germline): SGDLS, YYNGEE. Between the trimmed V and J ends, which lost 2 bases and 2 bases, there was a span of 12 bases. The DNA of the CDR3 is TGTGCCAGCAGCGTTTTTGGGGGGGCCACAGATACGCAGTATTTT. As protein: CASSVFGGATDTQYF.

The chain joins TRBV4-2 to TRBJ1-2; D might be TRBD1 (6 bases). Germline values: CDR1 LGHNA, CDR2 YNFKEQ. Trimming pared 1 base from V and 3 bases from J, leaving 21 bases between. The CDR3 runs 18 residues. DNA for the CDR3: TGTGCCAGCAGCCAAGGCGGGGCGGGGGGGCGCGTCGACTATGGCTACACCTTC. Protein: CASSQGGAGGRVDYGYTF.

Comment on this clone: The sample carries other DNA sequences with the same CDR3. The V and J genes are TRBV28 and TRBJ1-3; D gene uncertain. The CDR3 spans 12 residues. V dropped 5 bases and J dropped 4 bases, with 6 bases sitting between them. CDR1 is MDHEN and CDR2 is SYDVKM in the germline V gene. The CDR3 nucleotides read TGTGCCAGCAGTCTTAGAGGAAACACCATATATTTT. It codes for CASSLRGNTIYF.

The V and J genes are TRBV10-2 and TRBJ2-7; maybe TRBD2 (6 bases). The CDR3 has 13 residues. V lost 7 bases, J lost 2 bases, and 12 bases lay in between. The V gene's germline CDR1 is WSHSY and CDR2 SAAADI. The CDR3 here is CASKGGEAYEQYF. The CDR3 nucleotides are TGCGCCAGCAAGGGCGGGGAGGCCTACGAGCAGTACTTC.

As for this clone: Its ends do not fully match the called genes, so a read error is possible. V usage is TRBV29-1 and J usage is TRBJ1-1; 8 nucleotides agree with TRBD1. Per the germline V gene, CDR1 is SQVTM and CDR2 is ANQGSEA. The CDR3 contains 14 residues. Here the CDR3 reads CGVALTGAGTEAFF. CDR3 nucleotide sequence: TGCGGCGTTGCACTGACAGGGGCCGGGACTGAAGCTTTCTTT.

V is TRBV19 and J is TRBJ2-3; maybe TRBD1 (5 bases). V lost 3 bases and J 7 bases, leaving 11 bases between the germline ends. The CDR3 sequence is 13 residues long. Germline CDR1 reads LNHDA; CDR2 reads SQIVND (reference sequence). Here the CDR3 reads CASSIITGNTQYF. CDR3 DNA sequence: TGTGCCAGTAGTATTATCACAGGCAATACGCAGTATTTT.

This chain connects TRBV6-1 to TRBJ1-5; 7 bases are a match to TRBD1. CDR1 and CDR2 (germline): MNHNS, SASEGT. V shed 3 bases, J shed 5 bases, and the junction held 13 bases outside the gene matches. This CDR3 region has 17 residues. CDR3 amino acids: CASSDLGGGGGYQPQHF. DNA for the CDR3: TGTGCCAGCAGTGACCTAGGAGGAGGGGGCGGGTATCAGCCCCAGCATTTT.